This T cell receptor beta chain originates from a study of a mutant IDH1 vaccine in newly diagnosed glioma. Time point: baseline, week 1 (first vaccination visit). Treatment meaning: pre-vaccination baseline after standard-of-care therapy. Only in-frame clones appear in the TCRdb table, and some are missing; sequencing was by immunoSEQ multiplex PCR. The repertoire includes approximately 36,000 clones, 75% to 85% of them detected once, and about 9.1% sits in the top ten. This clone has just a few counts. Its specificity is not known. V lost 10 bases to trimming and J lost 7 bases; unmatched junction nucleotides: 10. The CDR3 has 14 residues. Germline CDR1 ENHRY, CDR2 SYGVKD. Study conclusions and caveats: Immune responses induced by vaccination arose in 93.3% of the patients.

This chain links TRBV10-3 with TRBJ1-6, with TRBD1 identical over 7 bases. This TCR was recovered from a man aged 35 to 55 with glioma. Some clones in this sample may be carry-over from other donors' samples. The source was PBMCs, collected from a glioma patient treated with radiotherapy, temozolomide or both. CDR3 loop: CATHLDRPNSPLHF. The CDR3 bases are TGTGCCACTCACCTGGACAGGCCCAATTCACCCCTCCACTTT.